The TCR beta chain described here comes from a study of T-cell reconstitution after alpha-beta-depleted transplantation in children. Remarks on this clonotype: Antigen: not known.

Unique molecular identifiers were incorporated when the TCRbeta library was constructed. TCRdb processed the PCR reads anew with MiXCR; each CDR3 protein has one entry. The repertoire holds about a million distinct CDR3 sequences, with roughly 29% as singletons. Broader study findings: Reportedly, alpha-beta T cells present about two months post-transplant originated from several hundred expanded clones of graft origin. Newly made T cells mostly supplied T-cell counts and diversity one year after transplant. Some patients owed their high day-60 TCRbeta diversity to surviving recipient T cells and thymic progenitors.

Per the germline V gene, CDR1 is SQVTM and CDR2 is ANQGSEA. There are 10 residues in the CDR3. Trimming shortened V by 0 bases and J by 8 bases, and 4 bases separated the two germline ends. The sequence was collected from a boy younger than two who had a stem cell transplant for SCID, so the T cells may come from the graft donor. The V gene is TRBV29-1, the J gene TRBJ1-2; no clear D. This specimen was PBMCs, mostly from graft donor cells, taken 360 days after TCRalphabeta/CD19-depleted stem cell transplant. The CDR3 region has the DNA TGCAGCGTTGAAGAACGGGGCTACACCTTC. Translation gives CSVEERGYTF.